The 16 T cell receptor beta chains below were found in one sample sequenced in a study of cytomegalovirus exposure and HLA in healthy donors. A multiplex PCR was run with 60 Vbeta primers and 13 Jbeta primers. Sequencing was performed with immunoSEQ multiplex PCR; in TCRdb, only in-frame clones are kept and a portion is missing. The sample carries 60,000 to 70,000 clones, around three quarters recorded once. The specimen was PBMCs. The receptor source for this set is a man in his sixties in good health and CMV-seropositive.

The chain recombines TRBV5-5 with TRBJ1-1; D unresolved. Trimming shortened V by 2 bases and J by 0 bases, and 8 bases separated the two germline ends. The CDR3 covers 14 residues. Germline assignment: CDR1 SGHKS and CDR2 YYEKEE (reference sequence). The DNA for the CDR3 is TGTGCCAGCAGCTTATGGCAAATGAACACTGAAGCTTTCTTT. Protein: CASSLWQMNTEAFF.

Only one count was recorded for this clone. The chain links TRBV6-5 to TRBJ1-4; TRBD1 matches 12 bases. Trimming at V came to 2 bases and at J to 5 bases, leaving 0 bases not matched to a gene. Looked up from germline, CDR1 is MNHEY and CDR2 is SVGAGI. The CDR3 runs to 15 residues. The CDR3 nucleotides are TGTGCCAGCAGTTACGGGACAGGGGGCAATGAAAAACTGTTTTTT. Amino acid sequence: CASSYGTGGNEKLFF.

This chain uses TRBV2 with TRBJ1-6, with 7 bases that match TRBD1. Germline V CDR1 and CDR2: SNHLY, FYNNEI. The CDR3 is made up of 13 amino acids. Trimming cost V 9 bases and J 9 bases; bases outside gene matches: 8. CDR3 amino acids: CASHTGVGSPLHF. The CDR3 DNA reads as TGTGCCAGTCACACAGGGGTAGGTTCACCCCTCCACTTT.

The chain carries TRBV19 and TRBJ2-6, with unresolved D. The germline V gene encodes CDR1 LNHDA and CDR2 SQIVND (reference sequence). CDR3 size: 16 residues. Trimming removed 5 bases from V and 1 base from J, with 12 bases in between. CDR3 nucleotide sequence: TGTGCCAGTAGTGCAGGTACCGCTTCTGGGGCCAACGTCCTGACTTTC. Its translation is CASSAGTASGANVLTF.

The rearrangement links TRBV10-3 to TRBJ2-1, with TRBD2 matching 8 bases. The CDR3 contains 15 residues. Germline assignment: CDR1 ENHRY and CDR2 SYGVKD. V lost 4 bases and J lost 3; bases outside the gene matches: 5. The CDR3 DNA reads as TGTGCCATCAGTGGGGGAGCGGGAGACTACAATGAGCAGTTCTTC. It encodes CAISGGAGDYNEQFF.

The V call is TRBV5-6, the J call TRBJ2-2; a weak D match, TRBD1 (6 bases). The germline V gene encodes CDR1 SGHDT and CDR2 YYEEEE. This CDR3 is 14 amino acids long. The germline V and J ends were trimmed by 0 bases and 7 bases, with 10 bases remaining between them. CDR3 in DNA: TGTGCCAGCAGCTTGGCTAACAGGGACGGGGAGCTGTTTTTT. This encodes CASSLANRDGELFF.

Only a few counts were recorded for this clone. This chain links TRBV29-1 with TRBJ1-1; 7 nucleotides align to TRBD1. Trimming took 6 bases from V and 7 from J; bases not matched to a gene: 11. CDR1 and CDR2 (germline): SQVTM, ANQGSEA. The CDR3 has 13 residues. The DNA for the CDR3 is TGCAGCGTAGCCGACAGGGCCGGTAGTGAAGCTTTCTTT. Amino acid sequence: CSVADRAGSEAFF.

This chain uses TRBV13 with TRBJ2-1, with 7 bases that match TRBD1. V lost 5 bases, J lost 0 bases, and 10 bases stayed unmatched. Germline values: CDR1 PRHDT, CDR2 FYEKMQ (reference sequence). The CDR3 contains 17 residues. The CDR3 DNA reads TGTGCCAGCAGCGGGACAGAGCAAACATACTCCTACAATGAGCAGTTCTTC. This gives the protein CASSGTEQTYSYNEQFF.

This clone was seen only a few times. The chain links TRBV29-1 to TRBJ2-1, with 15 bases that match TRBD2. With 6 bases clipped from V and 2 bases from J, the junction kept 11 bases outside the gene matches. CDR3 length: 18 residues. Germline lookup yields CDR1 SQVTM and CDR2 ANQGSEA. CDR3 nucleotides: TGCAGCGTCCACCCGGGACTAGCGGGAGGTCTCCCCTACAATGAGCAGTTCTTC. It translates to CSVHPGLAGGLPYNEQFF.

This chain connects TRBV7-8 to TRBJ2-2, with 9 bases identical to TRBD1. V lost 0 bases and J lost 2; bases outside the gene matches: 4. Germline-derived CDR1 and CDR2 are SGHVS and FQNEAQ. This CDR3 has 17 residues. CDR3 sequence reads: CASSLAGTGINTGELFF. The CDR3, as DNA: TGTGCCAGCAGCTTAGCCGGGACAGGGATAAACACCGGGGAGCTGTTTTTT.

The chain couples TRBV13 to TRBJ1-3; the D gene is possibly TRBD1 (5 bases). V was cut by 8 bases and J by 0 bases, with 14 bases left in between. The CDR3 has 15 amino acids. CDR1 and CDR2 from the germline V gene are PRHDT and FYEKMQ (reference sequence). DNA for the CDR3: TGTGCCAGCCACGAACAGGTAGACTCTGGAAACACCATATATTTT. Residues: CASHEQVDSGNTIYF.

CDR3 amino acids: CASSPRRGSIGYTF. CDR3 in DNA: TGTGCCAGCAGCCCCCGGCGGGGTTCGATCGGCTACACCTTC. J is TRBJ1-2 and V is TRBV21-1. TRBV21-1 is a listed pseudogene. The CDR3 runs to 14 residues.

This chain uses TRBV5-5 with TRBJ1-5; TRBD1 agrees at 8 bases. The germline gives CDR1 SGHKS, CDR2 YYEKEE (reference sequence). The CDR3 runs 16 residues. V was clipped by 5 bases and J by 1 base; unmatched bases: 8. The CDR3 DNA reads TGTGCCAGCAGTTCCGGACAGGGCCCGAGCAATCAGCCCCAGCATTTT. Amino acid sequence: CASSSGQGPSNQPQHF.

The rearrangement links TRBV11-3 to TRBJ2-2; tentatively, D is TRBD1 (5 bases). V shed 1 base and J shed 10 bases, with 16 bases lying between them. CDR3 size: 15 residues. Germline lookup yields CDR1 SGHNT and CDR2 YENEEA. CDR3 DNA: TGTGCCAGCAGCTTAGGGGGCACTTCCTCAAAGGAGCTGTTTTTT. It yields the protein CASSLGGTSSKELFF. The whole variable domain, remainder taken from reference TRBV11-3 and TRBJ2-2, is EAGVVQSPRYKIIEKKQPVAFWCNPISGHNTLYWYLQNLGQGPELLIRYENEEAVDDSQLPKDRFSAERLKGVDSTLKIQPAELGDSAVYLCASSLGGTSSKELFFGEGSRLTVL.

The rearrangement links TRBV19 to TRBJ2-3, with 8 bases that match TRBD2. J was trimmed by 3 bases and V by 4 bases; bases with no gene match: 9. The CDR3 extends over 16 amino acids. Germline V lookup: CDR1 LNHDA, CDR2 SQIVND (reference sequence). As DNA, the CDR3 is TGTGCCAGTAGTACAAGATTTGGCGGGAGGACAGATACGCAGTATTTT. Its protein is CASSTRFGGRTDTQYF. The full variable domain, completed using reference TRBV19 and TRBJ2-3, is DGGITQSPKYLFRKEGQNVTLSCEQNLNHDAMYWYRQDPGQGLRLIYYSQIVNDFQKGDIAEGYSVSREKKESFPLTVTSAQKNPTAFYLCASSTRFGGRTDTQYFGPGTRLTVL.

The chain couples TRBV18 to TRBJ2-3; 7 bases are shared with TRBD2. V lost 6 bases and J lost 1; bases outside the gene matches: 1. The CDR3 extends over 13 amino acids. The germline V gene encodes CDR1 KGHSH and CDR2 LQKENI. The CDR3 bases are TGTGCCAGCTCTAGCGGGCGCACAGATACGCAGTATTTT. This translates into CASSSGRTDTQYF.